The subject of this entry is one T cell receptor beta chain. This sample was taken from a study of patients and donors after allogeneic stem cell transplantation. Trimming removed 4 bases from V and 4 bases from J, with 10 bases in between. CDR1 is SGHAT and CDR2 is FQNNGV in the germline V gene. The CDR3 totals 13 residues. TCRdb re-analysed the RT-PCR reads in MiXCR, keeping a single row per CDR3 protein. The sample carries roughly 880,000 distinct CDR3 sequences, over 15% recorded once. Sequenced input: blood, either unsorted or a sorted T cell fraction (not recorded which). The chain carries TRBV11-2 and TRBJ2-5; D call uncertain. The source is a human donor who was either an allogeneic HSCT recipient or a stem cell or donor lymphocyte infusion donor (not recorded which). It is not recorded whose cells these are; they may come from a transplant donor. CDR3 bases: TGTGCCAGCAGCTCTTGGCAGAGAGAGACCCAGTACTTC. As protein: CASSSWQRETQYF.